This T cell receptor (beta chain) was recorded in a study of shared clonotypes between healthy human individuals. The CDR3 totals 15 residues. Germline V gene data show CDR1 as MNHEY and CDR2 as SMNVEV (reference sequence). The V and J ends lost 2 bases and 0 bases, in that order; junction bases with no gene match: 3. Remarks on this clone: Its antigen is unknown.

The repertoire was sequenced with immunoSEQ multiplex PCR; TCRdb's copy has only in-frame clones and lacks some. The sample carries about 2 million clones, approximately 94% recorded once. Findings and caveats of the study: Sequencing of the sorted subsets was shown by rarefaction to be incomplete despite large depth. When naive CD4 clonotypes were compared across a few donors, approximately 5% were shared.

Naive CD8 cells lacked CD45RO and underwent positive selection for CCR7, leaving out terminally differentiated effector memory CD45RA+ cells. Each of the donors was a healthy adult who was HIV-negative and had not had a recent acute infection or vaccination. Sample: naive CD8+ T cells sorted from blood. The sequence came from a man aged 18 to 29 in good health. The chain is built from TRBV27 and TRBJ2-5; 7 bases map to TRBD2. In DNA form, the CDR3 reads TGTGCCAGCAGTTTAAAGCGGGGCTACCAAGAGACCCAGTACTTC. It is translated as CASSLKRGYQETQYF.